The present TCR beta chain was sequenced within a study of cytomegalovirus exposure and HLA in healthy donors (dated by TCRdb to about 2017). In the study overall: An earlier analysis of roughly 630 of the donors reported 276 Gb of sequence data and 117 million unique TCR beta sequences from about 179 million T cells. An early release that covered more than 550 HLA-typed donors contained around 330 gigabases of sequencing data and about 93 million unique TCR sequences. Among the roughly 400 genotyped donors, under 90% belonged to the genetic ancestry cluster associated with self-reported Caucasian donors. The study aimed to test whether signatures of past pathogen exposure could be identified by cataloging public T cell receptors. The study profiled the T cell repertoires of 500 to 800 subjects by immunosequencing and related them to cytomegalovirus serostatus. Besides the first cohort of around 700 subjects, a separate validation cohort made up of 120 different subjects was used. The study combined high-throughput TCR immunosequencing, statistical association of individual TCRs with disease status, and machine learning to predict cytomegalovirus infection status. To study patterns of TCR occurrence, a later analysis re-analyzed previously published TCR beta repertoires from 550 to 800 donors and added high-resolution HLA genotyping. The later analysis used no new phenotypic data to find candidate immune exposures, relying instead on TCR beta sequences and their occurrence across donors. In an earlier analysis of 587 of the donors, high-throughput TCR beta sequencing was used to judge whether each TCR beta V gene segment behaved as functional or pseudogenic. Alongside the repertoire data, information on donor age, sex, ethnicity and CMV serostatus was compiled. A later genetic analysis took genome-wide SNP genotypes for about 65% of the 666 donors and used that subset as a discovery cohort. Every discovery cohort repertoire had been produced on one sequencing platform. HLA typing covered class I and class II loci at four-digit resolution. Typing coverage differed by locus: A, B, C, DRB1 and DQB1 were typed in about 620-640 donors, DQA1 in 522, DPA1 in nearly 610, and DPB1 in 400 to 480. A handful of DR-DQ haplotypes were handled as single units for association and clustering because linkage in the cohort was strong. Among about 400 genotyped donors of the cohort, an average of approximately 240,000 unique TCR beta nucleotide sequences was sequenced per donor, of which about 19% were non-productive. Summary of the overall study and its limitations: For the cohort, immune exposure information was limited to CMV serostatus. In a later analysis, TCR association rates were found to vary across HLA loci, with the most associated TCRs seen for DRB1 alleles and the fewest for HLA-C alleles. Presence/absence analyses assumed roughly uniform sequencing depth across donors, an assumption that may not hold. The earlier analysis of fewer than 750 of the donors excluded about 16 rarely observed V segments, including chromosome 9 orphons, because counts were too low. Because HLA typing was missing for some donors at each locus, association tests included only the typed subset. Compared with equally common non-associated chains, HLA-associated TCR beta chains in a later analysis were more clonally expanded and had lower generation probabilities. In a later analysis, most CMV-associated TCR beta chains were found to appear HLA-restricted, with HLA associations seemingly driven largely by CMV exposure. While some public TCRs were present in many individuals, most TCR sequences turned up only very rarely across donors. In an earlier analysis of approximately 590 of the donors, most TCR beta V segments appeared in productive rearrangements about 87% or about 30% of the time, broadly matching IMGT annotations. The classifier was reported to diagnose cytomegalovirus status with high specificity and sensitivity in both the original cohort and the validation cohort. In a later analysis, some 17,000 TCR beta sequences were associated with specific HLA alleles at a false discovery rate of 0.05. A further reported finding was that TCR beta sequences accurately predicted the HLA-A and HLA-B alleles for most subjects in the first cohort. In a later analysis, several top co-occurrence clusters were reported to appear linked to parvovirus B19, influenza, CMV and Epstein-Barr virus. Assigning TCR associations to individual alleles was difficult when HLA alleles, especially DR and DQ, strongly co-occurred. V-gene and J-gene trimming of TCR beta chains was associated with a missense DCLRE1C variant in a later genetic analysis, and the association was replicated in an independent cohort. It was suggested by the authors that the approach could potentially be generalized to other disease states and immunological phenotypes. Correlated functional status among segregating V segments might be attributable to linkage disequilibrium, but an unknown experimental factor could not be ruled out. The sequencing pipeline was judged likely to have produced a cluster of highly shared sequence variants as a technical artifact. A later genetic analysis reported fewer N-insertions in productive TCRs among donors in an Asian-associated ancestry cluster than the roughly 670-donor mean. This cohort had only TCR beta chains sequenced, and the lack of alpha or paired-chain data limited which features could be detected. A few of the identified cytomegalovirus-associated TCR beta chains were confirmed in vitro to be specific for cytomegalovirus antigens. In the study, some 160 TCR beta chains were listed as associated with cytomegalovirus.

The cohort comprised 550 to 700 healthy bone marrow donors. Cohort members were all nominally healthy when sampled, although unrecorded immune exposures were likely present. The donor was CMV seronegative and belonged to the group of approximately 320 seronegative cohort members. Every donor gave a peripheral blood sample, and the peripheral blood mononuclear cells from that sample were used for TCR beta sequencing. Genomic DNA extraction from the blood cell samples was performed with the Qiagen DNeasy Blood Extraction Kit. Receptor libraries were prepared by the immunoSEQ multiplex PCR assay. The multiplex PCR relied on a mix of 60 forward primers for TCR Vbeta segments and 13 reverse primers for TCR Jbeta segments. A multiplex PCR assay on genomic DNA amplified the CDR3 region of rearranged TCR beta genes. The amplified TCR beta libraries were sequenced on the Illumina HiSeq System as 87-base-pair reads. Per the authors' processing: A later analysis counted about 76 million unique TCR beta chains across the 650 to 700 repertoires, and some 11 million of these chains were shared by at least two donors. A nearest-neighbor algorithm error-corrected the raw reads and collapsed the reads into unique sequences, merging closely related sequences to remove PCR and sequencing errors. V, D and J gene segments were assigned by aligning CDR3 sequences to IMGT reference sequences. For a sequence to be retained, a match of at least six nucleotides was required to both a V gene segment and a J gene segment. Rearrangements were called productive when the CDR3 lacked stop codons and stayed in frame with V and J; all others were non-productive. CDR3 was defined by IMGT convention, running from the second conserved V-encoded cysteine to the conserved J-encoded phenylalanine. The earlier analysis of about 500 of the donors excluded sequences that lacked an unambiguous match to a single V gene segment. In an earlier analysis of some 590 of the donors, a V segment was called functional when productive rearrangements were above 56.7%, and segregating when the standard deviation between donors exceeded 5%. A statistical classification framework was built to diagnose cytomegalovirus status from the catalog of TCR beta chain sequences. V and J gene assignment, in a later analysis, came from comparing TCR nucleotide sequences with IMGT/GENE-DB human TR gene sequences. The TCRdist pipeline was used in a later analysis to assign CDR3 sequences and most-parsimonious VDJ recombination scenarios. In a later analysis, each TCR beta chain was defined by its CDR3 amino acid sequence together with its V-gene family, and reads without a unique V-gene family were excluded. A later analysis removed nearly 600 highly shared, low-generation-probability nucleotide sequences to deal with suspected cross-contamination and a sequencing artifact. In a later analysis, a clonal expansion index was calculated for each public chain from normalized within-repertoire ranks of inferred template counts. Generation probabilities in a later analysis came from a VDJ recombination model fitted to out-of-frame rearrangements, and those results were checked against IGoR. Hypergeometric tests were used in a later analysis to score TCR-TCR, TCR-HLA and TCR-CMV co-occurrence, with a repertoire-size bias correction applied to the TCR pairs. To estimate false discovery rates, a later analysis permuted the HLA or CMV assignments 20 times. In a later analysis, co-occurring TCRs were grouped using DBSCAN, with TCRdist sequence similarity added in when clustering inside HLA-allele-positive subsets. For co-occurrence clustering, repertoires with fewer than 30,000 or more than 120,000 public chains were excluded, along with roughly 5 repertoires with anomalous nucleotide sharing. In TCRdb, the immuneACCESS table is reduced to in-frame sequences with V and J assigned. These tables do not hold every clone; where another copy was compared, an unresolved V gene accounts for under half, and the others remain unexplained. V, J and clone size reflect that table, while D and trimming were determined from the DNA. Here the sample has more than 100,000 clones; approximately 84% occur a single time. The ten largest make up roughly 1.5% of the sample.

On this clone itself: Its antigen is not yet known. No qualities accompany the bases; no much larger clone lies one base away.

The sequence was collected from a woman between 18 and 29 years old in good health and CMV-seronegative. Sequencing was carried out using PBMCs.

In nucleotides, the sequence is TGTGCCAGCAGTTCGGACAGGGAATCTAGCGAGCAGTACTTC. Its translation reads: CASSSDRESSEQYF. This receptor chain uses TRBV6-5 and TRBJ2-7; the junction holds 8 bases that match TRBD1. From cysteine to phenylalanine, the CDR3 is 14 amino acids long. Only the CDR3 DNA is retained, 42 bases long and in frame from the first base. Per the germline V gene, MNHEY is the CDR1 and SVGAGI is the CDR2. Here V drops 4 bases and J drops 6 bases, and the junction holds 8 bases not matched to any gene.